This passage covers 17 T cell receptor beta chains from one sample sequenced in a study of glioma-infiltrating T cells after dendritic cell vaccination. TCRdb's table, derived via immunoSEQ multiplex PCR, lists solely in-frame clones and lacks some. This sample carries roughly 85,000 clones, around 84% of them seen once, and the ten largest clones take roughly 8.4%. Stated time point: after dendritic cell vaccination, including at tumor progression/relapse. The material was blood, obtained after dendritic cell vaccination. The receptors come from a human donor with glioblastoma.

The chain uses TRBV29-1 and TRBJ1-1, with TRBD1 as a possible D gene (5 bases). Deletions cut 6 bases from V and 2 bases from J, with 28 bases between. This CDR3 region has 18 residues. CDR1 and CDR2 (germline): SQVTM, ANQGSEA. The CDR3 loop is CSVDSLGPNDDRNTEAFF. DNA for the CDR3: TGCAGCGTGGATTCCCTGGGCCCAAACGACGACAGAAACACTGAAGCTTTCTTT.

The chain employs TRBV6-1 and TRBJ2-3; 13 nucleotides align to TRBD2. V trimming: 5 bases; J trimming: 1 base; junction bases outside the gene matches: 12. Germline V gene lookup returns CDR1 MNHNS and CDR2 SASEGT. The CDR3 sequence is 19 residues long. CDR3 protein: CASSQGTSGAAFGTDTQYF. CDR3 sequence (DNA): TGTGCCAGCAGTCAAGGGACTAGCGGGGCGGCCTTCGGCACAGATACGCAGTATTTT.

The rearrangement links TRBV25-1 to TRBJ1-1; no reliable D call. There are 11 residues in the CDR3. The V end was cut by 7 bases, the J end by 9 bases, with 12 bases between. Germline CDR1 MGHDK, CDR2 SYGVNS. The CDR3 loop is CASNRGTQAFF. CDR3 nucleotides: TGTGCCAGCAACCGGGGAACTCAAGCTTTCTTT.

The rearrangement uses TRBV19 and TRBJ1-5, with D possibly TRBD1 on 6 matching bases. From germline, CDR1 is LNHDA and CDR2 SQIVND (reference sequence). Trimming shortened V by 7 bases and J by 3 bases, and 22 bases separated the two germline ends. The CDR3 loop spans 17 amino acids. Written as DNA, the CDR3 is TGTGCCAGTAACGGCAGGGCGGACAGATCCTTCAATCAGCCCCAGCATTTT. Translation: CASNGRADRSFNQPQHF.

The chain links TRBV7-6 to TRBJ2-1, with D possibly being TRBD2 (6 bases). This CDR3 spans 14 amino acids. CDR1 is SGHVS and CDR2 is FNYEAQ in the germline V gene. Between the trimmed V and J ends, which lost 4 bases and 7 bases, there was a span of 14 bases. The CDR3 nucleotides read TGTGCCAGCAGCTCCACCCTTGGGGGGAATGAGCAGTTCTTC. Its protein is CASSSTLGGNEQFF.

This chain joins TRBV4-1 and TRBJ1-2, with 7 bases matching TRBD1. The CDR3 has 19 amino acids. Trimming removed 4 bases from V and 5 bases from J; junction bases left unmatched: 22. CDR1 and CDR2 from the germline V gene are MGHRA and YSYEKL. The CDR3 bases are TGCGCCAGCAGCCCTCGGAGCCGGGACAGTACGATTTGGGGATATGGCTACACCTTC. This codes for CASSPRSRDSTIWGYGYTF.

The chain uses TRBV18 and TRBJ2-3; 8 bases fit TRBD2. CDR1 and CDR2 (germline): KGHSH, LQKENI. CDR3 length: 16 amino acids. The V and J ends lost 2 bases and 2 bases, in that order; junction bases with no gene match: 6. The CDR3 protein is CASSPKGGGFTDTQYF. As DNA, the CDR3 is TGTGCCAGCTCACCAAAAGGCGGGGGGTTCACAGATACGCAGTATTTT. Combining the CDR3 with reference TRBV18 and TRBJ2-3 gives the whole variable domain NAGVMQNPRHLVRRRGQEARLRCSPMKGHSHVYWYRQLPEEGLKFMVYLQKENIIDESGMPKERFSAEFPKEGPSILRIQQVVRGDSAAYFCASSPKGGGFTDTQYFGPGTRLTVL.

The rearrangement joins TRBV11-2 to TRBJ1-1, with TRBD1 matching 7 bases. This CDR3 spans 16 amino acids. Germline lookup yields CDR1 SGHAT and CDR2 FQNNGV. J gave up 0 bases and V 6 bases, and 10 bases lay outside the gene matches. CDR3 DNA: TGTGCCAGCAGTTCAGTTGGACAGGCCATGAACACTGAAGCTTTCTTT. This encodes CASSSVGQAMNTEAFF.

The V gene is TRBV25-1, the J gene TRBJ2-3; D may be TRBD1 (5 bases). Trimming took 10 bases from V and 1 from J, leaving 9 bases between them. Germline V gene sequence: CDR1 MGHDK, CDR2 SYGVNS. The CDR3 consists of 12 residues. The CDR3 loop reads CATSTGTDTQYF. Written as DNA, the CDR3 is TGTGCCACCTCGACAGGCACAGATACGCAGTATTTT.

The chain recombines TRBV7-3 with TRBJ2-1; D possibly corresponds to TRBD2 (5 bases). The V end was cut by 5 bases, the J end by 9 bases, with 20 bases between. The CDR3 is 15 residues long. Germline V gene sequence: CDR1 SGHTA, CDR2 FQGTGA. CDR3 coding DNA: TGTGCCAGCAGCAACTCTCCCAGCGGAAAGGGTGAGCAGTTCTTC. Amino acid sequence: CASSNSPSGKGEQFF.

The chain combines TRBV15 with TRBJ2-1; 7 bases are shared with TRBD2. With V trimmed by 3 bases and J by 0 bases, 5 bases remained unmatched. CDR1 is LNHNV, CDR2 YYDKDF, per germline (reference sequence). This CDR3 has 16 amino acids. The CDR3 loop reads CATSSASGASYNEQFF. The CDR3 nucleotides read TGTGCCACCAGCAGTGCCAGCGGGGCCTCCTACAATGAGCAGTTCTTC.

The J gene is TRBJ2-7, the V gene TRBV18, with 7 bases matching TRBD1. V lost 5 bases, J lost 2 bases, and 9 bases stayed unmatched. Germline loops: CDR1 KGHSH, CDR2 LQKENI. This CDR3 region has 15 residues. CDR3 sequence reads: CASSTSRGKAYEQYF. CDR3 coding DNA: TGTGCCAGCTCAACCTCCAGGGGGAAAGCCTACGAGCAGTACTTC.

Remarks on this clone: The sample holds other DNA sequences that translate to the same CDR3. The chain uses TRBV5-1 and TRBJ2-5; a possible D gene is TRBD2 (6 bases). Between the trimmed V and J ends, which lost 6 bases and 0 bases, there was a span of 9 bases. The germline gives CDR1 SGHRS, CDR2 YFSETQ. This CDR3 is built from 13 residues. The CDR3, as DNA: TGCGCCAGCAAAGCGGGTAACCAAGAGACCCAGTACTTC. Residues: CASKAGNQETQYF. The variable domain in full, with the rest retrieved from reference TRBV5-1 and TRBJ2-5, is KAGVTQTPRYLIKTRGQQVTLSCSPISGHRSVSWYQQTPGQGLQFLFEYFSETQRNKGNFPGRFSGRQFSNSRSEMNVSTLELGDSALYLCASKAGNQETQYFGPGTRLLVL.

The chain uses TRBV25-1 and TRBJ2-2, with TRBD1 identical over 9 bases. Germline V lookup: CDR1 MGHDK, CDR2 SYGVNS. V dropped 6 bases and J dropped 4; count of bases not matched to a gene: 9. This CDR3 has 16 residues. This chain's CDR3 is CASSRGTGKITGELFF. As DNA, the CDR3 is TGTGCCAGCAGCCGCGGGACAGGGAAGATCACCGGGGAGCTGTTTTTT.

The chain employs TRBV28 and TRBJ2-5, with 9 bases lining up with TRBD2. The CDR3 covers 17 residues. Germline V gene data show CDR1 as MDHEN and CDR2 as SYDVKM. With V trimmed by 3 bases and J by 3 bases, 11 bases remained unmatched. CDR3 sequence (DNA): TGTGCCAGCAGTTTTATAGGTAGCGGGAGAACTAAAGAGACCCAGTACTTC. Amino acid sequence: CASSFIGSGRTKETQYF. The full variable domain, with the rest looked up from reference TRBV28 and TRBJ2-5, is DVKVTQSSRYLVKRTGEKVFLECVQDMDHENMFWYRQDPGLGLRLIYFSYDVKMKEKGDIPEGYSVSREKKERFSLILESASTNQTSMYLCASSFIGSGRTKETQYFGPGTRLLVL.

The rearrangement joins TRBV5-1 to TRBJ2-7; the D gene is possibly TRBD1 (5 bases). This CDR3 is 15 amino acids long. The germline V and J ends were trimmed by 4 bases and 4 bases, with 18 bases remaining between them. Germline loops: CDR1 SGHRS, CDR2 YFSETQ. In DNA, the CDR3 is TGCGCCAGCAGCCAACAAGGGGCAGGAGATTACGAGCAGTACTTC. Its protein product is CASSQQGAGDYEQYF.

Here the CDR3 reads CASSPDIGYGYTF. CDR3 sequence (DNA): TGTGCCAGCAGCCCGGACATTGGGTATGGCTACACCTTC. This chain joins TRBV9 and TRBJ1-2; D is possibly TRBD1 (5 bases). Germline V gene sequence: CDR1 SGDLS, CDR2 YYNGEE. Trimming cost V 4 bases and J 5 bases, with 12 bases left between them. The CDR3 length is 13 residues.